This T cell receptor beta chain was retrieved from a study of metastatic and nonmetastatic thyroid tumors (dated by TCRdb to 2020 to 2022). As for the study more broadly: Repertoires from peripheral blood and from tumor or nodule tissue samples of malignant and benign thyroid patients were compared. The full study reports these points: TCR beta diversity was reported as significantly higher in malignant tumors than in benign nodules, in both blood and tumor samples.

CDR1 and CDR2 were assigned from the germline V gene (reference sequence) as LNHNV and YYDKDF. The CDR3, cysteine through phenylalanine, is 14 amino acids long. Only the CDR3 part of the read is kept: 42 bases, read in frame from the first base. V and J are trimmed by 4 bases and 5 bases, and the gene matches miss 7 bases of the junction. This clone is identified as medium-sized (0.01 to 0.1%). No cognate antigen has been identified for it. The record has no base qualities; no much larger clone is one base away. In the same sample, other DNA sequences code for this CDR3. No treatment had been received by any patient before thyroid surgery. Patient clinical samples collected from about 2011 to 2019 were retrospectively analysed using T-cell receptor beta sequencing. Libraries were made using PCR. The instrument given in TCRdb is Illumina HiSeq 4000. High-throughput sequencing was used to profile the TCR beta-chain CDR3 region of each patient. Per the source publication's procedure: The researchers built a classifier to tell apart papillary thyroid cancer patients with distant metastasis, based on CDR3 differences among clinicopathological groups. The Shannon index was used to assess repertoire diversity, and the Morisita-Horn index was used to assess tumor-blood repertoire similarity. TCRdb itself trimmed the public reads at Q25 with fastp, ran MiXCR and retained productive beta chains. TCRdb's processing, not the authors', yielded these V and J calls. This sample comprises tens of thousands of clones, approximately 20% of them detected only once. The top ten hold roughly 18% of the sample.

Recombination linked TRBV15 to TRBJ2-5; 7 of the junction bases match TRBD2. This TCR came from a female donor with papillary thyroid cancer or a benign thyroid nodule (not recorded which). Some clones in this sample may be carry-over from other donors' samples. The sample consisted of blood. The DNA sequence is given as TGTGCCACCAGCATGGGGGGGGAATCGGAGACCCAGTACTTC. It is translated as CATSMGGESETQYF.